This T cell receptor beta chain was obtained from a study of Graves' ophthalmopathy and Graves' hyperthyroidism. Study results and limitations: In blood appeared most of the expanded thyroid clonotypes whose frequency exceeded 0.001.

The CDR3 is made up of 18 amino acids. Trimming removed 0 bases at V and 1 base at J, with 15 bases between. CDR1 is LGHDT and CDR2 is YNNKEL in the germline V gene (reference sequence). There are a few counts of this clonotype. Its antigen remains unidentified. Amplified material comprised TCR beta CDR3 regions derived from RNA transcripts. First-round RT-PCR with HTBI primers preceded a second-round multiplex PCR. TCRdb reprocessed the multiplex PCR reads via MiXCR and lists one record per CDR3 protein. The sample records 680,000 or so distinct CDR3 sequences, 22% being singletons. Each hyperthyroidism patient was newly diagnosed, with under 2 months' duration, and aged 18 to 65. The source of the PBMCs was less than 12 ml of fresh peripheral blood.

The sample comprised peripheral blood. This receptor was identified in a woman aged 18-35 years with stable Graves' hyperthyroidism. Some clones in this sample may be carry-over from other donors' samples. The chain recombines TRBV3-1 with TRBJ2-2, with D tentatively TRBD2 (6 bases). CDR3 in DNA: TGTGCCAGCAGCCAAGATCTCCTTGGGACTCGGAACACCGGGGAGCTGTTTTTT. This translates into CASSQDLLGTRNTGELFF. The full variable domain, completed using reference TRBV3-1 and TRBJ2-2, is DTAVSQTPKYLVTQMGNDKSIKCEQNLGHDTMYWYKQDSKKFLKIMFSYNNKELIINETVPNRFSPKSPDKAHLNLHINSLELGDSAVYFCASSQDLLGTRNTGELFFGEGSRLTVL.